This T cell receptor (beta chain) comes out of a study of T cell repertoires in cytomegalovirus infection. Study as a whole: CMV infection plus the matching HLA type was flagged by public TCR beta signatures.

Of note for this clonotype: Its antigen is unidentified.

Using its own MiXCR run on the reads, TCRdb lists one record per CDR3 protein. The sample lists nearly 450,000 distinct CDR3 sequences; 30% to 40% were seen once. Points from the study as a whole: The response measured ex vivo was dominated by TCR beta clonotypes (HLA-C-restricted and CMV-specific). Individuals carrying CMV plus the relevant HLA were identified by cumulative frequency of public TCR beta families.

This sequence originates from a human donor in good health (CMV status not recorded). Some clones in this sample may be carry-over from other donors' samples. Material: PBMCs.

The CDR3 region has the DNA TGTGCCAGCACTTCGGCTGGGGCCAACGTCCTGACTTTC. It specifies CASTSAGANVLTF. The chain links TRBV7-9 to TRBJ2-6; the D is unclear. The CDR3 has 13 amino acids. The V gene's germline CDR1 is SEHNR and CDR2 FQNEAQ (reference sequence). V lost 7 bases and J 2 bases, leaving 6 bases between the germline ends.